In this sample, the clone carrying this T cell receptor (beta chain) turned up many times. The antigen remains undetermined. Researchers took RNA transcripts and amplified the TCR beta CDR3 regions from them. The study used the HTBI primer set for a first-round RT-PCR of the TCR CDR3. TCRdb reprocessed the multiplex PCR reads via MiXCR and lists one record per CDR3 protein. The data contain fewer than 900,000 distinct CDR3 sequences, around 20% of them seen just once; the ten biggest clones take up roughly 17%. CDR1 is SGHRS, CDR2 YFSETQ, per germline. The V and J ends lost 0 bases and 0 bases respectively, with 9 bases between them. This CDR3 is built from 15 residues. This entry is derived from a study of T cells in Graves' hyperthyroidism and ophthalmopathy. Those with hyperthyroidism were 18 to 65 years old, newly diagnosed, and ill for under 2 months. For the diagnoses, clinical symptoms, serum thyroxine and TRAb, thyroid ultrasound and orbital computed tomography were used. Out of over 7.5 ml of fresh peripheral blood came the PBMCs.

Study-wide results and limits: Model output signaled ophthalmopathy a median 6.5 months ahead of onset.

This sequence originates from a woman aged 45-59 years with Graves' hyperthyroidism that later progressed to Graves' ophthalmopathy. Sample: blood. The chain is built from TRBV5-1 and TRBJ1-1, with D unclear. The CDR3 is CASSLASPVNTEAFF. In DNA form, the CDR3 reads TGCGCCAGCAGCTTGGCCAGCCCGGTGAACACTGAAGCTTTCTTT.